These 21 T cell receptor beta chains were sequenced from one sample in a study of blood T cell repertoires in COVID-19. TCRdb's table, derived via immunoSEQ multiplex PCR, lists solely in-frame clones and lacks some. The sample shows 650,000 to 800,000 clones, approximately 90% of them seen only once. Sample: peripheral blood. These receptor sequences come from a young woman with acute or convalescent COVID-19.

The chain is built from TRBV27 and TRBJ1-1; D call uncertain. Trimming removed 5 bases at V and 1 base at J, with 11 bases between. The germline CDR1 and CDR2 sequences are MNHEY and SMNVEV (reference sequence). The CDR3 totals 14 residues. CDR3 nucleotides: TGTGCCAGCAGTCCAAGGCGGGAGAACACTGAAGCTTTCTTT. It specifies CASSPRRENTEAFF.

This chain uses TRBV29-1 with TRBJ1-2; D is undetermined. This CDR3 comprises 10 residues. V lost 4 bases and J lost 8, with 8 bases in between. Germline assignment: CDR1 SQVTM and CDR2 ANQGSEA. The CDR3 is CSVVSGGYTF. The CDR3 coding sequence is TGCAGCGTTGTTTCGGGAGGCTACACCTTC.

In DNA, the CDR3 is TGCGCCAGCAGCTTGTTTACAGGACAGGGTAACGAGCAGTACTTC. Amino acid sequence: CASSLFTGQGNEQYF. This rearrangement joins TRBV5-1 to TRBJ2-7, with 8 bases identical to TRBD1. J lost 5 bases, V lost 1 base, and 8 bases had no gene match. The length of the CDR3 is 15 residues. Germline CDR1 SGHRS, CDR2 YFSETQ.

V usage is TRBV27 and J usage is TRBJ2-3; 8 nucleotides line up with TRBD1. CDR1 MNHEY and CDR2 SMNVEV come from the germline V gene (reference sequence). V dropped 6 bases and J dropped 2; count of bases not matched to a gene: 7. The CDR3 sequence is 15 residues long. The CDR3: CASRHWTGITDTQYF. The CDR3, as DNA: TGTGCCAGCAGGCATTGGACAGGGATCACAGATACGCAGTATTTT.

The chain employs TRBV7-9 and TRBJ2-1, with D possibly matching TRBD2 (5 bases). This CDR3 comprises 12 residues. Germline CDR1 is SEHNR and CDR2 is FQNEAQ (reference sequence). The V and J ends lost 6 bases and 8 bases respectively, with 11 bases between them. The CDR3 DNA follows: TGTGCCAGCAGGGACCACGGGGATGAGCAGTTCTTC. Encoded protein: CASRDHGDEQFF.

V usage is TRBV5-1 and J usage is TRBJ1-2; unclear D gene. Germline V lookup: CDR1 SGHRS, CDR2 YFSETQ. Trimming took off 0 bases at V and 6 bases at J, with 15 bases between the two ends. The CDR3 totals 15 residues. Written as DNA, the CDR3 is TGCGCCAGCAGCTTGGCCTCCGGGAGACTCGATGGCTACACCTTC. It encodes CASSLASGRLDGYTF.

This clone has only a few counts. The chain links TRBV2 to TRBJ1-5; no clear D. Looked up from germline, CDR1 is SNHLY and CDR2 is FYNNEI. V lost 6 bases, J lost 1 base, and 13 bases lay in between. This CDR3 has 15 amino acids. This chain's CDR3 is CASSLGGSSNQPQHF. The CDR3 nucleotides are TGTGCCAGCAGCCTAGGCGGCAGCAGCAATCAGCCCCAGCATTTT. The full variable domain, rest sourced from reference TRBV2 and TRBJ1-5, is EPEVTQTPSHQVTQMGQEVILRCVPISNHLYFYWYRQILGQKVEFLVSFYNNEISEKSEIFDDQFSVERPDGSNFTLKIRSTKLEDSAMYFCASSLGGSSNQPQHFGDGTRLSIL.

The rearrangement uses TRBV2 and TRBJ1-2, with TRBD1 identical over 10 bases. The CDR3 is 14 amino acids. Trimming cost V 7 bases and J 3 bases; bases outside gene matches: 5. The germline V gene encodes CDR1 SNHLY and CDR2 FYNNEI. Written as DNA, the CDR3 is TGTGCCAGCAAGAGGACAGGGGGTGACTATGGCTACACCTTC. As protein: CASKRTGGDYGYTF.

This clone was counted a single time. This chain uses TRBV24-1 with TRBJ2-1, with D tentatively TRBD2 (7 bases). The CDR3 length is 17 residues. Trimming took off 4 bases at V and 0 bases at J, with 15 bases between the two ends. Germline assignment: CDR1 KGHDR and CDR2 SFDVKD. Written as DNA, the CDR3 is TGTGCCACCAGTGAATGGAAGGGGGGGGACTCCTACAATGAGCAGTTCTTC. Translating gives CATSEWKGGDSYNEQFF.

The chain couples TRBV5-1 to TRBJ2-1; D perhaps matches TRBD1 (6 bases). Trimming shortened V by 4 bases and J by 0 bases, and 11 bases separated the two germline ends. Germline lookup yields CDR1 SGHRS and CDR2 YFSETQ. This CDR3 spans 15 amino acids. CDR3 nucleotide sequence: TGCGCCAGCAGCGCCGCAGGGGACTCCTACAATGAGCAGTTCTTC. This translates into CASSAAGDSYNEQFF. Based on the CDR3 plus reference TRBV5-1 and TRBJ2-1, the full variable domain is KAGVTQTPRYLIKTRGQQVTLSCSPISGHRSVSWYQQTPGQGLQFLFEYFSETQRNKGNFPGRFSGRQFSNSRSEMNVSTLELGDSALYLCASSAAGDSYNEQFFGPGTRLTVL.

Here the CDR3 DNA reads TGCGCCAGCAGCCAAGACAGGGGCGCAGATACGCAGTATTTT. This gives the protein CASSQDRGADTQYF. The rearrangement joins TRBV5-1 to TRBJ2-3; TRBD1 matches at 8 bases. Per germline, CDR1 SGHRS and CDR2 YFSETQ. V dropped 4 bases and J dropped 4; count of bases not matched to a gene: 5. The CDR3 has 14 residues.

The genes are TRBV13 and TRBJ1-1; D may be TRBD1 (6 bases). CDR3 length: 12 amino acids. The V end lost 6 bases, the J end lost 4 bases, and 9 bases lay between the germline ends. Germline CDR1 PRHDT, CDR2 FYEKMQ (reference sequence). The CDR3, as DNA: TGTGCCAGCAGACAGGGCGGCACTGAAGCTTTCTTT. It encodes CASRQGGTEAFF.

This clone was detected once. The CDR3 loop reads CASDPTGVGYEQYF. CDR3 sequence (DNA): TGTGCCAGCGACCCTACAGGGGTGGGCTACGAGCAGTACTTC. V is TRBV2 and J is TRBJ2-7, with 7 bases aligning to TRBD1. The CDR3 loop spans 14 amino acids. The germline V gene encodes CDR1 SNHLY and CDR2 FYNNEI. V dropped 8 bases and J dropped 3; count of bases not matched to a gene: 10.

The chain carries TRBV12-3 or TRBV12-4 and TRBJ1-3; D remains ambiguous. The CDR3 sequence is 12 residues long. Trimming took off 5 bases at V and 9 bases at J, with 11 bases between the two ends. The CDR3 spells CASSPASLTIYF. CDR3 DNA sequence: TGTGCCAGCAGTCCCGCGAGCCTCACCATATATTTT.

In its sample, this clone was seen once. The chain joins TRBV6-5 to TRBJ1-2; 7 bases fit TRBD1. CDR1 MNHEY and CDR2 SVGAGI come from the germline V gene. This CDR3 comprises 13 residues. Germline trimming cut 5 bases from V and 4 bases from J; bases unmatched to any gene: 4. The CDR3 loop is CASSMTGFYGYTF. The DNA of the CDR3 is TGTGCCAGCAGTATGACAGGGTTCTATGGCTACACCTTC.

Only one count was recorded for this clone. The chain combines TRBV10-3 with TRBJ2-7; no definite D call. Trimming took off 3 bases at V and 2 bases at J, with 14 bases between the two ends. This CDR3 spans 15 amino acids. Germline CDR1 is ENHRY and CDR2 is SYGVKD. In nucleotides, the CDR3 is TGTGCCATCAGTGACCCCCGACATGGCCCCTACGAGCAGTACTTC. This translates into CAISDPRHGPYEQYF.

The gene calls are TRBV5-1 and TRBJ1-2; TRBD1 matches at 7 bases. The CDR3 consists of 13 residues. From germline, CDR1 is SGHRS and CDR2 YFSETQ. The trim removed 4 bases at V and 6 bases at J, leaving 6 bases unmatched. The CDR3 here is CASSPGTVNGYTF. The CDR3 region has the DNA TGCGCCAGCAGCCCCGGGACAGTAAATGGCTACACCTTC.

CDR3 nucleotides: TGTGCCACCAGCAGACGGGACAATCAGGCCCAAGAGACCCAGTACTTC. Its protein product is CATSRRDNQAQETQYF. This chain joins TRBV15 and TRBJ2-5; possible D gene TRBD1, 6 bases. The CDR3 is made up of 16 amino acids. Trimming removed 2 bases at V and 1 base at J, with 14 bases between. Germline V gene lookup returns CDR1 LNHNV and CDR2 YYDKDF (reference sequence). Combining the CDR3 with reference TRBV15 and TRBJ2-5 gives the whole variable domain DAMVIQNPRYQVTQFGKPVTLSCSQTLNHNVMYWYQQKSSQAPKLLFHYYDKDFNNEADTPDNFQSRRPNTSFCFLDIRSPGLGDTAMYLCATSRRDNQAQETQYFGPGTRLLVL.

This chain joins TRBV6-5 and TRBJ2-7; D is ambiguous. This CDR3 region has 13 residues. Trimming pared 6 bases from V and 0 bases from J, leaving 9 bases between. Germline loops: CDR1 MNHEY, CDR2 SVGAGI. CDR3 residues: CASRRSASYEQYF. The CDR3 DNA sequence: TGTGCCAGCAGGAGGTCTGCCTCCTACGAGCAGTACTTC.

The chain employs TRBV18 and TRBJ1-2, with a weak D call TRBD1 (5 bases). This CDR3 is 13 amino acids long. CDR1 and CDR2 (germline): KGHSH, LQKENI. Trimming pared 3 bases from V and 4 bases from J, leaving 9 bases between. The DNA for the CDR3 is TGTGCCAGCTCACCCCCAGACAGCTATGGCTACACCTTC. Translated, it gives CASSPPDSYGYTF.

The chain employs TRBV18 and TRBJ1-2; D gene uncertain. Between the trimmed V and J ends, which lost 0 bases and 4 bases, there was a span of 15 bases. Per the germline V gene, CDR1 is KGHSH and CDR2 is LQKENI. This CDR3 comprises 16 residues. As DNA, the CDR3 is TGTGCCAGCTCACCACCGCTGGTCGCCGCGGGCTATGGCTACACCTTC. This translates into CASSPPLVAAGYGYTF. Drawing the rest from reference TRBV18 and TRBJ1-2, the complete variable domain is NAGVMQNPRHLVRRRGQEARLRCSPMKGHSHVYWYRQLPEEGLKFMVYLQKENIIDESGMPKERFSAEFPKEGPSILRIQQVVRGDSAAYFCASSPPLVAAGYGYTFGSGTRLTVV.